This TCR beta chain was identified in a study of blood T cell repertoires in COVID-19. The wider study: The origin of the acute and convalescent COVID-19 samples was the United States, Italy and Spain. PBMCs, B-cell-depleted T cells, or T cells were the source of the cDNA or gDNA that made up the material.

Per the original data handling: Cell counts per sample came from amplifying reference gene primers. Some clones are missing from TCRdb's copy, which holds only in-frame ones; the method was immunoSEQ multiplex PCR. The V and J calls and clone size are taken from that table; D and trimming were inferred from the DNA. In the table there are approximately 68,000 clones, approximately 80% of which are singletons. The CDR3 sequence is 16 residues long. Germline V gives CDR1 SGDLS, CDR2 YYNGEE. V dropped 4 bases and J dropped 2; count of bases not matched to a gene: 10. Sequenced input: peripheral blood. This clonotype was sampled from a woman in her forties or fifties with acute or convalescent COVID-19. The chain is built from TRBV9 and TRBJ2-7, with 9 bases aligning to TRBD2. The CDR3 reads CASSPRGPSGAYEQYF. In DNA form, the CDR3 reads TGTGCCAGCAGCCCCCGGGGTCCTAGCGGGGCCTACGAGCAGTACTTC. The full variable domain, in which reference TRBV9 and TRBJ2-7 provide the parts outside the CDR3, is DSGVTQTPKHLITATGQRVTLRCSPRSGDLSVYWYQQSLDQGLQFLIQYYNGEERAKGNILERFSAQQFPDLHSELNLSSLELGDSALYFCASSPRGPSGAYEQYFGPGTRLTVT.